Following are 15 T cell receptor beta chains from one sample sequenced in a study of blood T cell repertoires in COVID-19. The repertoire was sequenced with immunoSEQ multiplex PCR; TCRdb's copy has only in-frame clones and lacks some. Of 55,000 to 80,000 clones listed, approximately 92% are singletons. Sample: peripheral blood. These receptors came from a man in his forties or fifties with acute or convalescent COVID-19.

This rearrangement joins TRBV9 to TRBJ1-2; D ambiguous. The CDR3 has 14 residues. The germline gives CDR1 SGDLS, CDR2 YYNGEE. Trimming stripped 1 base from V and 8 bases from J, with 15 bases between. CDR3 sequence reads: CASSVLSNRDGYTF. The CDR3 region has the DNA TGTGCCAGCAGCGTACTCTCAAACAGAGACGGCTACACCTTC.

The V and J genes are TRBV5-1 and TRBJ2-2; 8 positions match TRBD2. V was clipped by 1 base and J by 5 bases; unmatched bases: 1. Looked up from germline, CDR1 is SGHRS and CDR2 is YFSETQ. CDR3 size: 14 residues. The DNA of the CDR3 is TGCGCCAGCAGCTTGACTAGCGGAACCGGGGAGCTGTTTTTT. It codes for CASSLTSGTGELFF.

The chain couples TRBV5-4 to TRBJ2-3, with 7 positions matching TRBD1. Germline V gene sequence: CDR1 SGHNT, CDR2 YYREEE (reference sequence). This CDR3 has 14 amino acids. Unmatched junction bases numbered 6, after V lost 4 bases and J lost 4 bases. Here the CDR3 reads CASSPTGRSDTQYF. DNA for the CDR3: TGTGCCAGCAGCCCGACAGGGAGATCAGATACGCAGTATTTT.

This clone was counted a single time. V is TRBV5-6 and J is TRBJ2-5; D not certain. Trimming stripped 0 bases from V and 3 bases from J, with 6 bases between. Germline lookup yields CDR1 SGHDT and CDR2 YYEEEE. The CDR3 sequence is 13 residues long. CDR3 region: CASSLGVKETQYF. The CDR3 nucleotides read TGTGCCAGCAGCTTGGGCGTCAAAGAGACCCAGTACTTC.

The chain recombines TRBV9 with TRBJ2-3; 10 bases are a match to TRBD1. The junction had 3 bases not matched to a gene; V was cut back by 4 bases and J by 4 bases. Germline V lookup: CDR1 SGDLS, CDR2 YYNGEE. The CDR3 covers 14 residues. CDR3 residues: CASSWGTGADTQYF. CDR3 DNA sequence: TGTGCCAGCAGCTGGGGGACAGGGGCAGATACGCAGTATTTT. The variable domain in full, with the rest retrieved from reference TRBV9 and TRBJ2-3, is DSGVTQTPKHLITATGQRVTLRCSPRSGDLSVYWYQQSLDQGLQFLIQYYNGEERAKGNILERFSAQQFPDLHSELNLSSLELGDSALYFCASSWGTGADTQYFGPGTRLTVL.

The chain combines TRBV12-3 or TRBV12-4 with TRBJ2-1, with D possibly matching TRBD1 (5 bases). This CDR3 is built from 11 residues. The germline V and J ends were trimmed by 5 bases and 7 bases, with 6 bases remaining between them. The CDR3 protein is CASSQGNEQFF. The CDR3 DNA is TGTGCCAGCAGTCAGGGTAATGAGCAGTTCTTC.

This clone was detected only once. This rearrangement joins TRBV6-2 or TRBV6-3 to TRBJ1-3, with D hard to call. In germline, CDR1 is MNHEY, CDR2 SVGEGT. The CDR3 has 16 amino acids. V was pared by 0 bases and J by 1 base, with 10 bases between. CDR3 loop: CASSYSIETSGNTIYF. DNA for the CDR3: TGTGCCAGCAGTTACTCGATCGAAACTTCTGGAAACACCATATATTTT.

The chain recombines TRBV18 with TRBJ1-5, with 8 bases fitting TRBD1. The CDR3 runs 17 residues. Germline V gene data show CDR1 as KGHSH and CDR2 as LQKENI. V was clipped by 4 bases and J by 2 bases; unmatched bases: 10. CDR3 bases: TGTGCCAGCTCACGCGACGCAGGGGGCGGACGCAATCAGCCCCAGCATTTT. The encoded protein is CASSRDAGGGRNQPQHF.

This clone was counted once. This chain uses TRBV28 with TRBJ2-4; D is possibly TRBD2 (6 bases). The CDR3 totals 16 residues. The germline V and J ends were trimmed by 5 bases and 2 bases, with 16 bases remaining between them. Germline V gives CDR1 MDHEN, CDR2 SYDVKM. As DNA, the CDR3 is TGTGCCAGCAGTACAATGGGGGGTAGAACCAAAAACATTCAGTACTTC. It is translated as CASSTMGGRTKNIQYF.

The chain recombines TRBV6-1 with TRBJ2-4; D might be TRBD1 (7 bases). V lost 1 base and J lost 0, with 16 bases in between. Germline loops: CDR1 MNHNS, CDR2 SASEGT. CDR3 size: 18 residues. The CDR3 is CASSEEPRDRVAKNIQYF. The CDR3 DNA reads as TGTGCCAGCAGTGAAGAGCCGCGGGACAGAGTAGCCAAAAACATTCAGTACTTC.

This clone was counted only a few times. The chain employs TRBV24-1 and TRBJ1-2, with D perhaps TRBD1 (6 bases). Trimming took 6 bases from V and 0 from J, leaving 10 bases between them. CDR1 and CDR2 from the germline V gene are KGHDR and SFDVKD. CDR3 size: 14 residues. CDR3 in amino acids: CATSPGQSNYGYTF. CDR3 bases: TGTGCCACCAGTCCCGGACAGTCTAACTATGGCTACACCTTC.

This rearrangement joins TRBV5-4 to TRBJ2-1; 7 bases are shared with TRBD2. Germline V lookup: CDR1 SGHNT, CDR2 YYREEE (reference sequence). J lost 5 bases, V lost 7 bases, and 9 bases had no gene match. The CDR3 consists of 14 residues. The CDR3 loop is CASGPGTTDNEQFF. Written as DNA, the CDR3 is TGTGCCAGCGGCCCCGGGACTACCGACAATGAGCAGTTCTTC.

The chain uses TRBV12-3 or TRBV12-4 and TRBJ1-5; TRBD1 is a possible D gene (6 bases). Trimming left V 3 bases short and J 7 bases short, with 10 bases between. The CDR3 has 13 amino acids. CDR3 bases: TGTGCCAGCAGTTTCGGGGGGGGCCAGCCCCAGCATTTT. The encoded protein is CASSFGGGQPQHF.

The chain is built from TRBV7-2 and TRBJ1-5; 7 bases are shared with TRBD1. CDR1 and CDR2 (germline): SGHTA, FQGNSA. CDR3 length: 13 residues. J was trimmed by 5 bases and V by 5 bases; bases with no gene match: 3. This CDR3 reads CASSPQGDQPQHF. DNA for the CDR3: TGTGCCAGCAGCCCGCAGGGGGATCAGCCCCAGCATTTT.

This clone was found a few times. J is TRBJ2-7 and V is TRBV5-3, with TRBD2 matching over 11 bases. TRBV5-3 is given ORF status, its function remaining uncertain. The ends lost 3 bases at V and 6 bases at J; junction bases unmatched: 14. The CDR3 is made up of 17 amino acids. The CDR3 sequence is CARSSLPTSGKGLEQYV. The CDR3 region has the DNA TGTGCCAGAAGCTCTCTCCCGACTAGCGGGAAGGGCCTCGAGCAGTACGTC.